This T cell receptor (beta chain) was captured in a study of cytomegalovirus exposure and HLA in healthy donors. Use of 60 Vbeta and 13 Jbeta primers characterized the PCR. The data were produced by immunoSEQ multiplex PCR, yet TCRdb's version contains in-frame clones alone and is incomplete. The data contain about 74,000 clones, approximately 77% of them singletons. Donors consisted of healthy bone marrow donors. General observations from the study: Another analysis was done later, and it associated over 15,000 TCR beta sequences with HLA alleles at 0.05 false discovery rate. Using the classifier, cytomegalovirus status was reportedly diagnosed with high specificity and sensitivity.

Worth noting for this clone: Its matching antigen is unknown.

The V and J ends lost 3 bases and 11 bases respectively, with 11 bases between them. The CDR3 length is 13 residues. The germline CDR1 and CDR2 sequences are MNHNS and SASEGT. Source material: PBMCs. The receptor was isolated from a woman aged 35 to 49 in good health and CMV-seropositive. The V call is TRBV6-1, the J call TRBJ1-6; a possible D gene is TRBD1 (6 bases). In DNA form, the CDR3 reads TGTGCCAGCAGTGACCCCGGGACACCACCCCTCCACTTT. Translated, it gives CASSDPGTPPLHF.